A single sample gave rise to the 2 T cell receptor beta chains below, sequenced in a study of vaccination effects on CD4 cells after COVID-19. These TCRs' antigens remain unknown. ViraFEST expansion of antigen-specific CD4+ T cells with viral peptide pools preceded sequencing. CD4+ T cells were isolated after roughly nine days of culture. Participants were vaccinated with two doses of either the BNT162b2 or mRNA-1273 vaccine. The table came from immunoSEQ multiplex PCR; TCRdb's copy has only in-frame clones and leaves some out. This table holds 80,000 to 95,000 clones, around 77% found once. The sequences come from CD4+ T cells from PBMCs cultured with HCoV-OC43 spike peptides, collected after COVID-19 vaccination. Subset denoted: HCoV-OC43 spike overlapping peptide pool stimulation. These receptors came from a human donor who received a COVID-19 vaccine.

The gene calls are TRBV9 and TRBJ1-2, with 8 nucleotides matching TRBD1. The V gene end was trimmed by 3 bases and the J gene end by 1 base; junction bases not matched to a gene: 2. This CDR3 is 14 amino acids long. Germline CDR1 SGDLS, CDR2 YYNGEE. This chain's CDR3 is CASSAGGGNYGYTF. In nucleotides, the CDR3 is TGTGCCAGCAGCGCAGGGGGCGGTAACTATGGCTACACCTTC.

The V call is TRBV20-1, the J call TRBJ2-3; D is possibly TRBD2 (5 bases). Germline V gene sequence: CDR1 DFQATT, CDR2 SNEGSKA (reference sequence). CDR3 length equals 11 residues. V dropped 6 bases and J dropped 6 bases, with 10 bases sitting between them. The CDR3 DNA sequence: TGCAGTGCACCGAGAGGGGATACGCAGTATTTT. Translation gives CSAPRGDTQYF.